This record concerns one T cell receptor (beta chain) sequence. This sample stems from a study of blood T cell repertoires in COVID-19. In the original analysis: Estimated nucleated cell counts came from reference gene primer amplification. The table came from immunoSEQ multiplex PCR; TCRdb's copy has only in-frame clones and leaves some out. The V and J calls and clone size are taken from that table; D and trimming were inferred from the DNA. The sample contains more than 300,000 clones, about 92% of which appear only once. The age range of participants was about 18 to 90 years, with residence in about two dozen US areas. Symptom resolution, clearance, or two negative PCRs marked the recovered donors of Cohort 3. CDR3 length equals 12 residues. Trimming removed 1 base at V and 11 bases at J, with 11 bases between. Germline-derived CDR1 and CDR2 are SGHAT and FQNNGV.

Sequencing used PBMCs or T cells enriched from blood (not recorded which). The genes are TRBV11-2 and TRBJ1-1; D not resolved. This clonotype originated in a woman aged 25 to 39 who had recovered from COVID-19. CDR3 DNA sequence: TGTGCCAGCAGCTTAGGCGGGGTAAGGGCTTTCTTT. Its protein product is CASSLGGVRAFF.